This TCR beta chain was captured in a study of beta chain features in type 1 diabetes. Study-wide points: The study found that naive, central memory and Treg TCRB repertoires appeared more similar in patients than in healthy donors.

Expressed TCRB transcripts got sequenced, as all isolated RNA was reverse transcribed. Clones were read by immunoSEQ multiplex PCR, and TCRdb kept only the in-frame ones, dropping some. The sample shows 390,000 or so clones, 11% to 15% of them seen only once. Germline CDR1 and CDR2: SGHTA and FQGTGA. V lost 4 bases and J lost 5; bases outside the gene matches: 1. This CDR3 contains 13 residues. CD4+ naive, central memory, regulatory and stem cell-like memory subsets were isolated by sorting on CD45RO/CCR7/CD25/CD127/CD95/CD27. About this clone itself: The antigen is unknown. This sample includes further DNA sequences coding for the same CDR3.

The specimen was naive CD4+ T cells from blood. V gene TRBV7-3 combines with J gene TRBJ1-2; the match to TRBD1 covers 10 bases. This sequence was found in a young man in good health. CDR3: CASSSGQGYGYTF. The CDR3 nucleotides read TGTGCCAGCAGCTCGGGACAGGGGTATGGCTACACCTTC.